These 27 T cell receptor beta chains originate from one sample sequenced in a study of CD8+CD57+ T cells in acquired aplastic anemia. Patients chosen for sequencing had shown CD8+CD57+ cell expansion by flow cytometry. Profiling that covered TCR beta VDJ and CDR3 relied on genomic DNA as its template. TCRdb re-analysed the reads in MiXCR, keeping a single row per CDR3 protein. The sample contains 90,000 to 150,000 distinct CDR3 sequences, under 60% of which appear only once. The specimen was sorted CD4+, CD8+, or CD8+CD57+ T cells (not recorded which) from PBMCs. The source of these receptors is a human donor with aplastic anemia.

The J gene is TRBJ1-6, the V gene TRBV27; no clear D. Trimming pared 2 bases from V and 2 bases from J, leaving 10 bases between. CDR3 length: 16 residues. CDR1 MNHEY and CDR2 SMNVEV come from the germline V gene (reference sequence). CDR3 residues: CASSLRAIPYNSPLHF. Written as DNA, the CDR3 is TGTGCCAGCAGTTTACGGGCTATCCCCTATAATTCACCCCTCCACTTT.

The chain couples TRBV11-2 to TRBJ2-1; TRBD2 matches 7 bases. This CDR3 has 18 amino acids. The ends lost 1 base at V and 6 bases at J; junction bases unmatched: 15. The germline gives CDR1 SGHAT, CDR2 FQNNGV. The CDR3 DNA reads TGTGCCAGCAGCTTAGTCCTCCCCCGAGGCGGGAGAGGCAATGAGCAGTTCTTC. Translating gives CASSLVLPRGGRGNEQFF.

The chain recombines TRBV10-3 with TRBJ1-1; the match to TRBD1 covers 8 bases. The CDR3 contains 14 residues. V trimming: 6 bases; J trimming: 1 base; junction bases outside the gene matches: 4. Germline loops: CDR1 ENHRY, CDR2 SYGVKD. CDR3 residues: CAIRADRGNTEAFF. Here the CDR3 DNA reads TGTGCCATCAGGGCCGACAGGGGGAACACTGAAGCTTTCTTT.

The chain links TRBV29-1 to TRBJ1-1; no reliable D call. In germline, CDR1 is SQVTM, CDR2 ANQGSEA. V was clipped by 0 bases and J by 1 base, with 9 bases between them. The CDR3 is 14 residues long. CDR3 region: CSVEDLKRNTEAFF. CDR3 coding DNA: TGCAGCGTTGAAGATCTTAAAAGGAACACTGAAGCTTTCTTT.

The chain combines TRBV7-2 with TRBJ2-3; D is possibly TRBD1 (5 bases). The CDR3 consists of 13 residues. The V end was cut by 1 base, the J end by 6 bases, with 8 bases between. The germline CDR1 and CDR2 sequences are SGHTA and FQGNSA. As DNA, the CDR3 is TGTGCCAGCAGCTTAGGGGGCTCGGATACGCAGTATTTT. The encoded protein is CASSLGGSDTQYF.

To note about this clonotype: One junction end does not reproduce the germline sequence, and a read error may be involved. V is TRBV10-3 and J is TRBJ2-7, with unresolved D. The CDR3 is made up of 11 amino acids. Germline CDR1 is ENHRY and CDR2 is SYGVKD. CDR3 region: CAISDTYEQYF. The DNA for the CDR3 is TGTGCCATCAGCGACACCTATGAGCAGTACTTC.

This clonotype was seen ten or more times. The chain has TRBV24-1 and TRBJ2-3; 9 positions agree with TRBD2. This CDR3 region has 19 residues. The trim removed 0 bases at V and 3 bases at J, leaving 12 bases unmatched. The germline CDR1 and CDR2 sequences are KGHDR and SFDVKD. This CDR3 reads CATSDLQWREGLVTDTQYF. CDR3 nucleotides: TGTGCCACCAGTGATTTGCAATGGCGGGAGGGCCTGGTGACAGATACGCAGTATTTT.

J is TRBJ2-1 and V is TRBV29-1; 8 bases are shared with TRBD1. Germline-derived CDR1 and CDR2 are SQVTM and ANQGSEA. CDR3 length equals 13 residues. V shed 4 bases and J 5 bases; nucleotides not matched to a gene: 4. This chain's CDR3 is CSVAGGRDNEQFF. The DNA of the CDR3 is TGCAGCGTTGCAGGGGGCAGGGACAATGAGCAGTTCTTC.

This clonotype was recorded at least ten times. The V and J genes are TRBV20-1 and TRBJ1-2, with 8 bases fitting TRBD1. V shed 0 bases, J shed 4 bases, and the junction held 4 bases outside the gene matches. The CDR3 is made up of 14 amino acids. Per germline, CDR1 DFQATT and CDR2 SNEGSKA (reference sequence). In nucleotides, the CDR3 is TGCAGTGCTAGAGATCTGGACAGGGCCTATGGCTACACCTTC. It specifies CSARDLDRAYGYTF.

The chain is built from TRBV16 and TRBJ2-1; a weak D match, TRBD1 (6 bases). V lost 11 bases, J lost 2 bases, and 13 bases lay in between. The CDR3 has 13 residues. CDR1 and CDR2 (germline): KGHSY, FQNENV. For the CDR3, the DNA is TGTGCCTGGGGGCAGGGTGCCTACAATGAGCAGTTCTTC. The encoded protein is CAWGQGAYNEQFF.

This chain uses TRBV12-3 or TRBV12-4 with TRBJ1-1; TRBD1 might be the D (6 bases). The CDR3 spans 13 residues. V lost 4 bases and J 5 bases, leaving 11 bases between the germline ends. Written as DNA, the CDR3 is TGTGCCAGCAGTTCACAGGGCCATACTGAAGCTTTCTTT. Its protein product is CASSSQGHTEAFF.

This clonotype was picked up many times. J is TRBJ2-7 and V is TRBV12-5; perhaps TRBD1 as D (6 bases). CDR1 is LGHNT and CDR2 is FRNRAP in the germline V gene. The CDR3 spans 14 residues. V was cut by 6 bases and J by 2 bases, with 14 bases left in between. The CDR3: CASGRDRSPYEQYF. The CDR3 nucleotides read TGTGCTAGTGGACGAGACAGGTCCCCCTACGAGCAGTACTTC.

The CDR3 region is CASSLSGEVEQFF. Written as DNA, the CDR3 is TGTGCCAGCAGTTTATCTGGGGAGGTTGAGCAGTTCTTC. The chain joins TRBV27 to TRBJ2-1, with TRBD2 as a possible D gene (6 bases). The CDR3 contains 13 residues. Germline-derived CDR1 and CDR2 are MNHEY and SMNVEV (reference sequence). The V end lost 0 bases, the J end lost 9 bases, and 9 bases lay between the germline ends.

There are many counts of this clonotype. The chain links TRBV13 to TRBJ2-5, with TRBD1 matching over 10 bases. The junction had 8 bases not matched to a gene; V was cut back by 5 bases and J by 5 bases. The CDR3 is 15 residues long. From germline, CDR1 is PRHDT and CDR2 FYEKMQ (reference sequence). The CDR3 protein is CASSGQDRGRETQYF. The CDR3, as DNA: TGTGCCAGCAGCGGACAAGACAGGGGGCGGGAGACCCAGTACTTC.

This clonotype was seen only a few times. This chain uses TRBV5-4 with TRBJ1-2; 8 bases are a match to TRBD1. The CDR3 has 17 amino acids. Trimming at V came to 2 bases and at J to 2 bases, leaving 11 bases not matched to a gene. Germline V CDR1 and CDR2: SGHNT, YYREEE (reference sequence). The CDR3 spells CASSFGGTGTRNYGYTF. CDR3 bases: TGTGCCAGCAGCTTTGGGGGGACAGGCACGAGAAACTATGGCTACACCTTC.

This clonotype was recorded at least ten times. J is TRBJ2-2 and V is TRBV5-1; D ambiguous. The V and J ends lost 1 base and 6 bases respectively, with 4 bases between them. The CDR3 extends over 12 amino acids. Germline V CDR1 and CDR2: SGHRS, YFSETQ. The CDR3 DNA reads TGCGCCAGCAGCTTGAAGGCCGGGGAGCTGTTTTTT. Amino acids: CASSLKAGELFF.

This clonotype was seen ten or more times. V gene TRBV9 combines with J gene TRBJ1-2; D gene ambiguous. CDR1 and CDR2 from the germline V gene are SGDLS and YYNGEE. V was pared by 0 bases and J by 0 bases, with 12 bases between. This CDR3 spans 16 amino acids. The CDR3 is CASSVVGRKANYGYTF. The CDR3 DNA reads TGTGCCAGCAGCGTAGTGGGGAGAAAAGCTAACTATGGCTACACCTTC.

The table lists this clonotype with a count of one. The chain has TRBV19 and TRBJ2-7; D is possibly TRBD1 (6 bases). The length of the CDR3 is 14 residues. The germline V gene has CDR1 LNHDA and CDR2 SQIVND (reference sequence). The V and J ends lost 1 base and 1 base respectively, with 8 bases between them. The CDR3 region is CASSIAGTSYEQYF. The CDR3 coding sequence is TGTGCCAGTAGTATAGCCGGGACATCCTACGAGCAGTACTTC. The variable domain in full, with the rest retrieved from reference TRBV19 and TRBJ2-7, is DGGITQSPKYLFRKEGQNVTLSCEQNLNHDAMYWYRQDPGQGLRLIYYSQIVNDFQKGDIAEGYSVSREKKESFPLTVTSAQKNPTAFYLCASSIAGTSYEQYFGPGTRLTVT.

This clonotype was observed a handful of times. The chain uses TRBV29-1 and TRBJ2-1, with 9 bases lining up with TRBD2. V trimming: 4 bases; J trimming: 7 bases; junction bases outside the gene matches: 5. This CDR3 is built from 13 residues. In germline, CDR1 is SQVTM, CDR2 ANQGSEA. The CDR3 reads CSVGFSGGNEQFF. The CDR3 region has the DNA TGCAGCGTTGGTTTTAGCGGGGGAAATGAGCAGTTCTTC.

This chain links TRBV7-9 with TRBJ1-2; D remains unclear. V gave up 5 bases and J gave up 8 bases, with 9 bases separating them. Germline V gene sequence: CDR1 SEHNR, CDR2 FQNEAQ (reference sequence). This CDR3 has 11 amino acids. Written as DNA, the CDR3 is TGTGCCAGCAGCCCACGTGGCGGCTACACCTTC. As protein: CASSPRGGYTF.

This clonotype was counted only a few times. This chain's CDR3 is CASPGVGGYEQYF. In nucleotides, the CDR3 is TGTGCCAGTCCCGGGGTAGGGGGGTACGAGCAGTACTTC. The rearrangement links TRBV2 to TRBJ2-7; TRBD1 or TRBD2 may be the D gene (6 bases each). The CDR3 totals 13 residues. The germline V gene encodes CDR1 SNHLY and CDR2 FYNNEI. V was pared by 9 bases and J by 4 bases, with 16 bases between. Full variable domain (outside the CDR3, taken from reference TRBV2 and TRBJ2-7): EPEVTQTPSHQVTQMGQEVILRCVPISNHLYFYWYRQILGQKVEFLVSFYNNEISEKSEIFDDQFSVERPDGSNFTLKIRSTKLEDSAMYFCASPGVGGYEQYFGPGTRLTVT.

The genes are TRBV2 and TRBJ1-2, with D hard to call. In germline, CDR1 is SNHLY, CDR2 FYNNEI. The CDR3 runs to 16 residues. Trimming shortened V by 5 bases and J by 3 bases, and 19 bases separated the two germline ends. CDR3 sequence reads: CASSLYPNGGDYGYTF. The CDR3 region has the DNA TGTGCCAGCAGTTTATACCCCAATGGAGGCGACTATGGCTACACCTTC.

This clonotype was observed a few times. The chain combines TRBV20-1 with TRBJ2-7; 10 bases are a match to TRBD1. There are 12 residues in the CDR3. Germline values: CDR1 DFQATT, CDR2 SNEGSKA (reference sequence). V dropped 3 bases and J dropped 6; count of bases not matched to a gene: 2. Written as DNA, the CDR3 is TGCAGTGCTAGGTGGACAGGGGGCGAGCAGTACTTC. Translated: CSARWTGGEQYF.

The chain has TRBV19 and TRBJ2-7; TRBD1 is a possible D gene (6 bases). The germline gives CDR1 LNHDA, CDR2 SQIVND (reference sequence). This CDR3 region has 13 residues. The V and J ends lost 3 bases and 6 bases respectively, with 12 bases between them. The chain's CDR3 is CASSMTGRTEQYF. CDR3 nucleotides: TGTGCCAGTAGTATGACAGGAAGGACCGAGCAGTACTTC.

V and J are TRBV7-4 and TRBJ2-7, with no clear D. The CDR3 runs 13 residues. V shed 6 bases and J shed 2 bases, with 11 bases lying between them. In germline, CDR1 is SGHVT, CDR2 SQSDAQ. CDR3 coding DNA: TGTGCCAGCAGTCAACAGATTACCTACGAGCAGTACTTC. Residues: CASSQQITYEQYF.

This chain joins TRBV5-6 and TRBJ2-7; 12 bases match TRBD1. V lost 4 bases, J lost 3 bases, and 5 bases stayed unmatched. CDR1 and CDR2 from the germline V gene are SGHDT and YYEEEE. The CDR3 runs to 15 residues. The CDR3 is CASSGGTGGDYEQYF. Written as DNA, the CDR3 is TGTGCCAGCAGCGGAGGGACAGGGGGCGACTACGAGCAGTACTTC.

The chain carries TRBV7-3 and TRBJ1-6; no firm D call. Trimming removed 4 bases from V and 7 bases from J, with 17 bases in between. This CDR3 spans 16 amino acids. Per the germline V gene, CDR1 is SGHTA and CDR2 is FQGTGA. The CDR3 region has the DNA TGTGCCAGCAGCTCCCGGCTGGCTTTGAAAAATTCACCCCTCCACTTT. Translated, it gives CASSSRLALKNSPLHF.